This T cell receptor (beta chain) originates from a study of T cell repertoires in cytomegalovirus infection (dated by TCRdb to the late 2010s). The study in broad terms: The peptide stimulations were aimed at well-studied HLA-B-restricted epitopes as well as recently identified HLA-C-restricted CMV epitopes, whose presentation resists viral immunomodulation. Because public TCR beta signatures pointed to carriage of CMV infection together with the matching HLA type, the HLA type of each donor mattered for the analysis.

Clipping removes 0 bases from V and 1 base from J, with 17 as the unmatched junction base count. Inclusive of the bounding cysteine and phenylalanine, the CDR3 is 21 residues long. Just the 63-base CDR3 DNA is kept, in frame starting at base 1. Sequences MNHEY (CDR1) and SVGEGT (CDR2) are obtained from the germline V gene. The intended sense of this specimen's treatment or condition label: in vitro stimulation with specific CMV peptide epitopes to enrich CMV-specific T cells. Turning to this clonotype: Its antigen is currently not known. No much larger clone is present one base from it, and per-base qualities are unavailable.

TCRdb shows the sequencer as Illumina HiSeq 1500. The raw public data were reprocessed by TCRdb itself: fastp quality trimming at Q25, MiXCR clonotype calling, in-frame beta chains only. Rows are combined by CDR3 protein, so each entry shows the most common genes and DNA. The sample table contains around 47,000 distinct CDR3 sequences; only one count was recorded for around a fifth of them. Of the sample, roughly 78% is held by the ten largest clones. What the study reported, not specific to this receptor: Carriers of CMV infection plus the relevant HLA type were discriminated by the cumulative frequency of public TCR beta family members in the study cohort and in an independent approximately 400-donor cohort. The ex vivo response was dominated by HLA-C-restricted CMV-specific TCR beta clonotypes, and the single most frequent clonotype in two of eight donors was supplied by these HLA-C-restricted clonotypes.

The V and J genes are TRBV6-2 or TRBV6-3 and TRBJ2-1; 8 central bases correspond to TRBD2. The TCR was taken from a human donor in good health (CMV status not recorded). Some clones in this sample may be carry-over from other donors' samples. The sequences come from CD8+ T cells from cultured PBMCs, collected from culture after CMV antigen stimulation. CDR3 region: CASSYSELSSGAKQSYNEQFF. The sequence in DNA is TGTGCCAGCAGTTACTCGGAGCTTAGTAGCGGGGCTAAACAATCCTACAATGAGCAGTTCTTC.